This entry concerns a single T cell receptor beta chain. Its target is unknown. An oligonucleotide containing a UMI was ligated to the 3' end of TCR cDNA. Reverse transcription used DNase-treated unsorted total RNA, aiming for roughly 1 to 1000 ng. The entry originates in a study of naive and memory T cell subsets. Ligated cDNA underwent four rounds of PCR with nested alpha and beta constant region primers and SP2. Reverse transcription of blood and skin TCR RNA was primed at alpha and beta constant regions. One entry per CDR3 protein, called by TCRdb with MiXCR from the 5' RACE reads. The top ten hold about a fifth of the sample, which has more than 50,000 distinct CDR3 sequences, under 10% seen once. Study-level findings and limits: This RNA-based method may be sensitive to activation-related transcript changes.

The clonotype originates from a female donor in good health.

CDR3 in amino acids: CAWSAGPGYEQYF. For the CDR3, the DNA is TGTGCCTGGAGCGCGGGGCCGGGTTACGAGCAGTACTTC. The J gene is TRBJ2-7, the V gene TRBV30, with a tentative D call TRBD2 (6 bases). With 3 bases removed from V and 4 bases from J, the gap between germline ends came to 13 bases. Germline V lookup: CDR1 GTSNPN, CDR2 SVGIG (reference sequence). The CDR3 sequence is 13 residues long.